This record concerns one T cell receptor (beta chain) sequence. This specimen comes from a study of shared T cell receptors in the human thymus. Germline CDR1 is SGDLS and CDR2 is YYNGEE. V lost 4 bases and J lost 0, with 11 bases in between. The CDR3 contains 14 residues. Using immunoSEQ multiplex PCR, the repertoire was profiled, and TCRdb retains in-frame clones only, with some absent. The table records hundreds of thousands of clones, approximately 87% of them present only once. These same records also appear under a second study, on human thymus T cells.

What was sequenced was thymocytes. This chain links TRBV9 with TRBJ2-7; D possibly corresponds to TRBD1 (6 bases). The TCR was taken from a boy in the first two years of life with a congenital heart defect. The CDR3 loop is CASSSAGDSYEQYF. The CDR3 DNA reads TGTGCCAGCAGCAGTGCAGGGGACTCCTACGAGCAGTACTTC.